One sample yielded the 28 T cell receptor beta chains listed below, sequenced in a study of T cell repertoires in cytomegalovirus infection. TCRdb recomputed calls from the reads with MiXCR, one row per CDR3 protein. The sample holds approximately 730,000 distinct CDR3 sequences, approximately 33% seen once. These receptors are not linked to any known antigen. The sample consisted of cultured PBMCs, taken from culture after CMV antigen stimulation. The receptors derive from a human donor in good health (CMV status not recorded). Some clones in this sample may be carry-over from other donors' samples.

This chain connects TRBV6-6 to TRBJ2-7; D possibly uses TRBD1 or TRBD2 (6 bases each). Germline V CDR1 and CDR2: MNHNY, SVGAGI (reference sequence). Trimming shortened V by 7 bases and J by 2 bases, and 18 bases separated the two germline ends. The CDR3 totals 15 residues. The CDR3 nucleotides read TGTGCCAGCAAACCGAAGGGGGACTCGCCCTACGAGCAGTACTTC. It is translated as CASKPKGDSPYEQYF.

This chain connects TRBV10-3 to TRBJ2-3; 10 bases are a match to TRBD2. After removal of 11 bases from V and 5 bases from J, the junction contained 10 bases not matched to a gene. The CDR3 runs to 14 residues. Germline CDR1 and CDR2: ENHRY and SYGVKD. The CDR3 spells CALERGGLVDTQYF. CDR3 DNA: TGTGCCCTCGAGCGGGGGGGCCTAGTAGATACGCAGTATTTT.

This chain connects TRBV12-3 or TRBV12-4 to TRBJ2-2; D remains unclear. V was pared by 8 bases and J by 4 bases, with 5 bases between. The length of the CDR3 is 11 residues. CDR3 loop: CASGSTGELFF. The CDR3 DNA reads as TGTGCCAGCGGTAGCACCGGGGAGCTGTTTTTT.

This clonotype was detected ten times or more. The chain has TRBV7-2 and TRBJ2-7; 8 bases match TRBD2. V trimming: 4 bases; J trimming: 0 bases; junction bases outside the gene matches: 5. Germline loops: CDR1 SGHTA, CDR2 FQGNSA. The CDR3 extends over 15 amino acids. For the CDR3, the DNA is TGTGCCAGCAGCTCTAGCGGGTCGCGCTCCTACGAGCAGTACTTC. This encodes CASSSSGSRSYEQYF.

This chain connects TRBV5-1 to TRBJ2-7, with D tentatively TRBD2 (5 bases). Trimming shortened V by 0 bases and J by 5 bases, and 15 bases separated the two germline ends. CDR1 is SGHRS and CDR2 is YFSETQ in the germline V gene. The CDR3 is made up of 15 amino acids. The CDR3 reads CASSLAGMSGNEQYF. The CDR3 nucleotides are TGCGCCAGCAGCTTGGCCGGGATGAGCGGAAACGAGCAGTACTTC.

This clonotype was observed a handful of times. The chain carries TRBV7-2 and TRBJ2-7, with 7 bases matching TRBD2. The CDR3 loop spans 14 amino acids. Trimming removed 2 bases from V and 7 bases from J; junction bases left unmatched: 8. Germline CDR1 and CDR2: SGHTA and FQGNSA. CDR3 region: CASSLRLMGGEQYF. CDR3 sequence (DNA): TGTGCCAGCAGCTTACGTCTCATGGGGGGGGAGCAGTACTTC. Full variable domain (missing parts from reference TRBV7-2 and TRBJ2-7): GAGVSQSPSNKVTEKGKDVELRCDPISGHTALYWYRQSLGQGLEFLIYFQGNSAPDKSGLPSDRFSAERTGGSVSTLTIQRTQQEDSAVYLCASSLRLMGGEQYFGPGTRLTVT.

There are a few counts of this clonotype. The chain is built from TRBV7-2 and TRBJ2-7; 8 bases line up with TRBD1. Germline V gives CDR1 SGHTA, CDR2 FQGNSA. Trimming at V came to 1 base and at J to 4 bases, leaving 6 bases not matched to a gene. The CDR3 consists of 15 residues. CDR3 nucleotide sequence: TGTGCCAGCAGCTTAGTTGGGACAGGAGATTACGAGCAGTACTTC. Translation: CASSLVGTGDYEQYF. Full variable domain (remainder filled in from reference TRBV7-2 and TRBJ2-7): GAGVSQSPSNKVTEKGKDVELRCDPISGHTALYWYRQSLGQGLEFLIYFQGNSAPDKSGLPSDRFSAERTGGSVSTLTIQRTQQEDSAVYLCASSLVGTGDYEQYFGPGTRLTVT.

This clonotype was found a few times. CDR3 nucleotides: TGTGCCAGCAGTTGGGGACAGACGCAAGAGACCCAGTACTTC. Encoded protein: CASSWGQTQETQYF. The rearrangement uses TRBV28 and TRBJ2-5; 7 positions agree with TRBD1. V dropped 4 bases and J dropped 2; count of bases not matched to a gene: 4. This CDR3 comprises 14 residues. Per germline, CDR1 MDHEN and CDR2 SYDVKM.

There are a few counts of this clonotype. The chain couples TRBV6-1 to TRBJ2-1; the D gene is possibly TRBD2 (5 bases). Trimming took 8 bases from V and 4 from J, leaving 12 bases between them. The CDR3 covers 13 residues. The germline CDR1 and CDR2 sequences are MNHNS and SASEGT. This CDR3 is CASARAGYNEQFF. As DNA, the CDR3 is TGTGCCAGCGCGCGGGCCGGATACAATGAGCAGTTCTTC.

The chain combines TRBV14 with TRBJ2-3; D uncertain. In germline, CDR1 is SGHDN, CDR2 FVKESK. Trimming cost V 0 bases and J 9 bases, with 10 bases left between them. The CDR3 extends over 13 amino acids. CDR3 sequence reads: CASSQERTTTQYF. DNA of the CDR3: TGTGCCAGCAGCCAAGAGCGGACCACCACGCAGTATTTT.

This clonotype was picked up a small number of times. This sequence joins TRBV11-2 and TRBJ1-6; TRBD1 aligns across 8 bases. The CDR3 spans 15 residues. Germline trimming cut 5 bases from V and 4 bases from J; bases unmatched to any gene: 4. CDR1 is SGHAT, CDR2 FQNNGV, per germline. CDR3 sequence (DNA): TGTGCCAGCAGCGCGACAGGGGATTATAATTCACCCCTCCACTTT. It is translated as CASSATGDYNSPLHF.

J is TRBJ2-5 and V is TRBV18; a possible D gene is TRBD2 (6 bases). V shed 6 bases and J shed 5 bases, with 16 bases lying between them. The germline CDR1 and CDR2 sequences are KGHSH and LQKENI. The CDR3 sequence is 14 residues long. For the CDR3, the DNA is TGTGCCAGCTCCCCGGCGGGAATTATGGAGACCCAGTACTTC. Its translation is CASSPAGIMETQYF.

The chain links TRBV15 to TRBJ2-2; maybe TRBD2 (6 bases). Germline V lookup: CDR1 LNHNV, CDR2 YYDKDF (reference sequence). The CDR3 covers 18 residues. V lost 0 bases and J lost 0, with 14 bases in between. CDR3 loop: CATSRDRWGEANTGELFF. The CDR3 DNA reads TGTGCCACCAGCAGAGATCGCTGGGGGGAGGCGAACACCGGGGAGCTGTTTTTT.

The rearrangement joins TRBV4-1 to TRBJ2-1, with TRBD2 matching over 12 bases. The junction had 5 bases not matched to a gene; V was cut back by 0 bases and J by 8 bases. This CDR3 has 16 residues. The germline gives CDR1 MGHRA, CDR2 YSYEKL. The CDR3 DNA is TGCGCCAGCAGCCAAGATGAGACTAGCGGGAGTGATGAGCAGTTCTTC. Its translation: CASSQDETSGSDEQFF.

The chain has TRBV23-1 and TRBJ2-2, with 8 bases lining up with TRBD2. TRBV23-1 is flagged as an ORF with uncertain function. V was clipped by 4 bases and J by 4 bases; unmatched bases: 8. The CDR3 spans 16 residues. The CDR3 bases are TGCGCCAGCAGTCCCTTAGCGGGGCAGGTCACCGGGGAGCTGTTTTTT. Translating it yields CASSPLAGQVTGELFF.

CDR3 coding DNA: TGTGCCAGCAGCTCCAAGGGCGGGGAAGAGACCCAGTACTTC. It is translated as CASSSKGGEETQYF. The V and J genes are TRBV7-9 and TRBJ2-5; a weak D match, TRBD2 (6 bases). The CDR3 totals 14 residues. From germline, CDR1 is SEHNR and CDR2 FQNEAQ (reference sequence). Trimming cost V 4 bases and J 3 bases, with 12 bases left between them.

The rearrangement uses TRBV23-1 and TRBJ1-5; no clear D gene. TRBV23-1 is known as an ORF, though its function is uncertain. V dropped 3 bases and J dropped 1 base, with 7 bases sitting between them. This CDR3 region has 14 residues. The CDR3 spells CASSQCRSNQPQHF. In DNA, the CDR3 is TGCGCCAGCAGTCAGTGCAGGAGCAATCAGCCCCAGCATTTT.

This chain joins TRBV19 and TRBJ1-2; D may be TRBD1 (6 bases). Trimming took off 11 bases at V and 6 bases at J, with 13 bases between the two ends. The CDR3 has 11 amino acids. CDR1 and CDR2 from the germline V gene are LNHDA and SQIVND (reference sequence). The CDR3 DNA follows: TGTGCCTCCTGGGGGGGCAATGGCTACACCTTC. It specifies CASWGGNGYTF.

V and J are TRBV7-9 and TRBJ1-2; tentative D call: TRBD1 (6 bases). Germline V gene data show CDR1 as SEHNR and CDR2 as FQNEAQ (reference sequence). V gave up 4 bases and J gave up 5 bases, with 11 bases separating them. This CDR3 has 13 amino acids. CDR3: CASSSTGPYGYTF. The CDR3, as DNA: TGTGCCAGCAGCTCTACAGGGCCGTATGGCTACACCTTC.

The rearrangement uses TRBV12-3 or TRBV12-4 and TRBJ1-1; D call uncertain. The V gene lost 3 bases and the J gene lost 4 bases, with 12 bases spanning the gap. This CDR3 has 14 residues. The CDR3 protein is CASSFASLSTEAFF. Here the CDR3 DNA reads TGTGCCAGCAGTTTCGCCAGCCTGAGCACTGAAGCTTTCTTT.

This clonotype has just a few counts. The chain links TRBV7-2 to TRBJ2-7; D call uncertain. The V end lost 5 bases, the J end lost 2 bases, and 13 bases lay between the germline ends. The CDR3 covers 14 residues. Germline CDR1 reads SGHTA; CDR2 reads FQGNSA. The CDR3 reads CASSRRASTYEQYF. DNA for the CDR3: TGTGCCAGCAGCCGCCGGGCTTCTACCTACGAGCAGTACTTC.

This clonotype was seen a single time. The chain has TRBV11-2 and TRBJ2-7; the D call may be TRBD1 or TRBD2 (6 bases each). In germline, CDR1 is SGHAT, CDR2 FQNNGV. V gave up 4 bases and J gave up 0 bases, with 13 bases separating them. There are 15 residues in the CDR3. CDR3 amino acids: CASSSAPGASYEQYF. CDR3 coding DNA: TGTGCCAGCAGCTCGGCACCGGGGGCCTCCTACGAGCAGTACTTC.

V gene TRBV5-1 combines with J gene TRBJ2-7; TRBD2 agrees at 12 bases. The CDR3 consists of 14 residues. Trimming removed 0 bases from V and 6 bases from J; junction bases left unmatched: 1. Per the germline V gene, CDR1 is SGHRS and CDR2 is YFSETQ. DNA for the CDR3: TGCGCCAGCAGCTTGGAGGGACTAGCGGGCGAGCAGTACTTC. Its translation is CASSLEGLAGEQYF.

This clonotype occurred many times. It is unclear where the CDR3 begins or ends on the DNA, so no DNA is shown, and the CDR3 is as TCRdb lists it. The J gene is TRBJ1-1, the V gene TRBV6-2 or TRBV6-3; the table's D call of TRBD1 was not tested on the DNA. The CDR3 spans 14 amino acids, including both terminal residues. Germline CDR1 and CDR2: MNHEY and SVGEGT. The chain's CDR3 is CASSLGMGGTEAFF.

This clonotype was seen a few times. V gene TRBV27 combines with J gene TRBJ1-6; D unresolved. Trimming took off 3 bases at V and 4 bases at J, with 7 bases between the two ends. From germline, CDR1 is MNHEY and CDR2 SMNVEV (reference sequence). This CDR3 is built from 14 residues. The CDR3 DNA is TGTGCCAGCAGTTTTAGAGGTTATAATTCACCCCTCCACTTT. This translates into CASSFRGYNSPLHF.

A few counts support this clonotype. The chain recombines TRBV29-1 with TRBJ2-1, with 13 bases lining up with TRBD2. Trimming cost V 6 bases and J 6 bases; bases outside gene matches: 8. Germline V gene data show CDR1 as SQVTM and CDR2 as ANQGSEA. This CDR3 spans 15 amino acids. Here the CDR3 DNA reads TGCAGCGTCCCCCGACTAGCGGGAGGTTTCAATGAGCAGTTCTTC. Its translation is CSVPRLAGGFNEQFF.

This clonotype was counted between two and nine times. The rearrangement links TRBV7-8 to TRBJ2-3, with D unclear. The CDR3 covers 14 residues. Trimming took off 5 bases at V and 4 bases at J, with 13 bases between the two ends. Germline V lookup: CDR1 SGHVS, CDR2 FQNEAQ. As DNA, the CDR3 is TGTGCCAGCAGCCGAGAGGTCGGCCCAGATACGCAGTATTTT. Its translation: CASSREVGPDTQYF.

Concerning this clonotype: A much larger clone sits a single nucleotide away, making a read error possible. The chain links TRBV7-6 to TRBJ2-7, with a tentative D call TRBD1 (6 bases). Germline V gene sequence: CDR1 SGHVS, CDR2 FNYEAQ. This CDR3 region has 14 residues. The V gene lost 2 bases and the J gene lost 6 bases, with 14 bases spanning the gap. CDR3 sequence reads: CASSLTQGIGEQYF. The CDR3 region has the DNA TGTGCCAGCAGCTTAACGCAGGGGATAGGCGAGCAGTACTTC.